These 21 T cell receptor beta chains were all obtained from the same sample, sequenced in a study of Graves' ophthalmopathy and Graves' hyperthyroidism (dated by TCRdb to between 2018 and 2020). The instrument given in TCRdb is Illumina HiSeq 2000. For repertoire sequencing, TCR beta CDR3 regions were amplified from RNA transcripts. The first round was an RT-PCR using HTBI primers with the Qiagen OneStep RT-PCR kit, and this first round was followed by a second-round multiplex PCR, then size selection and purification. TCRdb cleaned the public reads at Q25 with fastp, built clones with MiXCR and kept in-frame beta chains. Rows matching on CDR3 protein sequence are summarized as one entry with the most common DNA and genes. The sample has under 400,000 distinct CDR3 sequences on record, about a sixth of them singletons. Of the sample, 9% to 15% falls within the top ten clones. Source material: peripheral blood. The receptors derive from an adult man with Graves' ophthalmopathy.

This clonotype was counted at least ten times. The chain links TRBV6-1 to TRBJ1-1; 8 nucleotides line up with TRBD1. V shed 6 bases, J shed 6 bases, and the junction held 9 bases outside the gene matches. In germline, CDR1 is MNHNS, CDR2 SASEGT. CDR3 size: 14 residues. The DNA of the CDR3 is TGTGCCAGCAGGCCCGACAGGGGACTTTCTGAAGCTTTCTTT. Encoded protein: CASRPDRGLSEAFF.

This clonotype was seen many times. CDR3 DNA: TGTGCCAGCAGTTTTTTTAGTGGGAACACTGAAGCTTTCTTT. Protein product: CASSFFSGNTEAFF. The V and J genes are TRBV28 and TRBJ1-1, with D hard to call. V gave up 3 bases and J gave up 1 base, with 9 bases separating them. The CDR3 length is 14 residues. CDR1 and CDR2 from the germline V gene are MDHEN and SYDVKM.

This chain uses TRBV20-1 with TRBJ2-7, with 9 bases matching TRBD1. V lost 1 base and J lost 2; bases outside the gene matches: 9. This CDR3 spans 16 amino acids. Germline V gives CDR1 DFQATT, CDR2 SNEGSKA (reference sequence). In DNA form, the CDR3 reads TGCAGTGCTAGAGTCGCATCGGGACAGGGCACCTACGAGCAGTACTTC. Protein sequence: CSARVASGQGTYEQYF.

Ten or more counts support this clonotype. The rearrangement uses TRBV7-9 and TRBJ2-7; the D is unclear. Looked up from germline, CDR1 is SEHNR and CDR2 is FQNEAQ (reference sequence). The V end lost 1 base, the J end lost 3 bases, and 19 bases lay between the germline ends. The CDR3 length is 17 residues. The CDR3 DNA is TGTGCCAGCAGCTTAGGTAAAGGGTCAAGGTTCGTCTACGAGCAGTACTTC. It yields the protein CASSLGKGSRFVYEQYF.

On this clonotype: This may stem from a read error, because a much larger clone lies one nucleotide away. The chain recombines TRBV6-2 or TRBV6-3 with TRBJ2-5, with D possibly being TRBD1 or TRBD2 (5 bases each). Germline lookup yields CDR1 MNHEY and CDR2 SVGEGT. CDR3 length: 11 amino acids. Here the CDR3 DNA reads TGTGCCAGCAGTTACGGGGGAACCCCGTACTTC. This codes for CASSYGGTPYF.

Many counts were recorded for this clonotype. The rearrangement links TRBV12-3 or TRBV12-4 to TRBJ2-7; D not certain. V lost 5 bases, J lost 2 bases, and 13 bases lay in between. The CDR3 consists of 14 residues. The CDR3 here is CASSPGQETYEQYF. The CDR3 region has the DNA TGTGCCAGCAGTCCCGGGCAGGAGACCTACGAGCAGTACTTC.

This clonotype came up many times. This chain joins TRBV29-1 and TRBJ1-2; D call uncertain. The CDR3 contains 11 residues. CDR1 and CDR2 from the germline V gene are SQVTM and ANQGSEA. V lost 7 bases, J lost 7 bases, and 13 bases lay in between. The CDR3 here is CSGVLTGGYTF. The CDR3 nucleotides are TGCAGCGGTGTCCTAACTGGTGGCTACACCTTC.

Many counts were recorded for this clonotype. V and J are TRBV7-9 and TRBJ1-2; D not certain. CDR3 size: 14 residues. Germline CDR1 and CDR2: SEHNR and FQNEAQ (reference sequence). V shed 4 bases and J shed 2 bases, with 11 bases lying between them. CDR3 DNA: TGTGCCAGCAGCTCGATGGGCAACAACTATGGCTACACCTTC. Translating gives CASSSMGNNYGYTF.

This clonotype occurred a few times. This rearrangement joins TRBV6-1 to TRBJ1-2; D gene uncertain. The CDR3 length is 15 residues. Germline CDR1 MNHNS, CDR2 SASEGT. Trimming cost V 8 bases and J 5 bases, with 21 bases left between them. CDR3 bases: TGTGCCAGCGCGTCGGAACATCGAGCTGGGTATGGCTACACCTTC. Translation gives CASASEHRAGYGYTF.

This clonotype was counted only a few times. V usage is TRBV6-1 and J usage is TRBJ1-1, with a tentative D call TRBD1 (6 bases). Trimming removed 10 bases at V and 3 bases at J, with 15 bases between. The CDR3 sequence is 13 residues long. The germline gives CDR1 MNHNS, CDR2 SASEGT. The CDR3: CATLTRGYTEAFF. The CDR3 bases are TGTGCCACCCTCACAAGGGGGTACACTGAAGCTTTCTTT.

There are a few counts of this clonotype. The CDR3, as DNA: TGTGCCAGCAGCACCTACACCCGGGGTAGCGGGAGGGGAGAGCAGTACTTC. As protein: CASSTYTRGSGRGEQYF. This chain uses TRBV11-2 with TRBJ2-7; 11 nucleotides agree with TRBD2. The CDR3 spans 17 residues. The germline CDR1 and CDR2 sequences are SGHAT and FQNNGV. Trimming at V came to 5 bases and at J to 7 bases, leaving 16 bases not matched to a gene.

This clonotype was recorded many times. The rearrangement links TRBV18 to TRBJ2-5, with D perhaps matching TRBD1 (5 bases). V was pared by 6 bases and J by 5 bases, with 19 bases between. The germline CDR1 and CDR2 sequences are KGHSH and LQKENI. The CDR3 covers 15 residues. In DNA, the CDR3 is TGTGCCAGCTCCCCCAACAGGCCGGACGTGGAGACCCAGTACTTC. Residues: CASSPNRPDVETQYF.

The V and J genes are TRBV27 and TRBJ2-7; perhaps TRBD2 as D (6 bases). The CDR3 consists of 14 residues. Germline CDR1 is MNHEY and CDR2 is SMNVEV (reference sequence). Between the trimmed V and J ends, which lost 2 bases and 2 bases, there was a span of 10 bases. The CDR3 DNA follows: TGTGCCAGCAGTTTAGGCGGGGAAGCCTACGAGCAGTACTTC. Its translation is CASSLGGEAYEQYF.

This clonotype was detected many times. The CDR3 sequence: CSVDAGNSYEQYF. In DNA, the CDR3 is TGCAGCGTTGATGCAGGGAACTCCTACGAGCAGTACTTC. This sequence joins TRBV29-1 and TRBJ2-7; the D gene is possibly TRBD1 (5 bases). This CDR3 has 13 residues. From germline, CDR1 is SQVTM and CDR2 ANQGSEA. V lost 3 bases and J 0 bases, leaving 9 bases between the germline ends.

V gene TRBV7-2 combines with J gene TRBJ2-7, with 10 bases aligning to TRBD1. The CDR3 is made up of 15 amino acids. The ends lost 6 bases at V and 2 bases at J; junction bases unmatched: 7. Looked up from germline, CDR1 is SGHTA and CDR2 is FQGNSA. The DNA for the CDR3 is TGTGCCAGCAGTTCCCGGACAGGGGGGACCTACGAGCAGTACTTC. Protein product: CASSSRTGGTYEQYF.

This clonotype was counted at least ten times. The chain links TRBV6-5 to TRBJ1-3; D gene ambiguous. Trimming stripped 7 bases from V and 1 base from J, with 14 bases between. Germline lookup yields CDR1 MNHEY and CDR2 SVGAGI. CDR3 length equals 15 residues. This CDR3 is CASIPPRGSGNTIYF. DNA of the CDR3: TGTGCCAGCATCCCCCCCCGGGGTTCTGGAAACACCATATATTTT.

CDR3 protein: CASRVDRANTEAFF. The CDR3 DNA is TGTGCCAGCAGAGTCGACAGGGCGAACACTGAAGCTTTCTTT. The chain joins TRBV6-1 to TRBJ1-1, with 7 bases aligning to TRBD1. The germline V gene has CDR1 MNHNS and CDR2 SASEGT. V was pared by 6 bases and J by 1 base, with 5 bases of the junction left unmatched. The CDR3 runs to 14 residues.

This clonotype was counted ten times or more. In DNA form, the CDR3 reads TGTGCCAGCAGGAGGGCGTACAATGAGCAGTTCTTC. It is translated as CASRRAYNEQFF. The rearrangement joins TRBV11-2 to TRBJ2-1; possibly TRBD2 for D (5 bases). CDR1 is SGHAT and CDR2 is FQNNGV in the germline V gene. V lost 6 bases, J lost 4 bases, and 7 bases lay in between. This CDR3 region has 12 residues.

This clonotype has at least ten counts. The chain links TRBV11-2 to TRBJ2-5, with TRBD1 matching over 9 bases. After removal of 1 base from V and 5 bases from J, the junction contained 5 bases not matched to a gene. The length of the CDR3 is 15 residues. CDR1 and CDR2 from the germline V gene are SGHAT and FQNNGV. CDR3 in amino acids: CASSLVTGGTETQYF. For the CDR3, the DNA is TGTGCCAGCAGCTTAGTAACAGGGGGCACGGAGACCCAGTACTTC.

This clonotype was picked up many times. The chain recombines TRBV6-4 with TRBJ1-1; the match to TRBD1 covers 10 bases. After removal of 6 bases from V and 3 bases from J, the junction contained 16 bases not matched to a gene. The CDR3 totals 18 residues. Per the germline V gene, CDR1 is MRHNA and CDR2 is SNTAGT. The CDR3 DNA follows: TGTGCCAGCAGAGCCGGGACAGGGGCTGCCCGTGTGGACACTGAAGCTTTCTTT. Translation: CASRAGTGAARVDTEAFF.

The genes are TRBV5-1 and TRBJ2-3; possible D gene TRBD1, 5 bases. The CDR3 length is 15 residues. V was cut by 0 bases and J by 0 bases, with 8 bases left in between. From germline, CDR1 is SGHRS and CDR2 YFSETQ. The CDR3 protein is CASSLEGSSTDTQYF. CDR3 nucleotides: TGCGCCAGCAGCTTGGAGGGGTCGAGCACAGATACGCAGTATTTT. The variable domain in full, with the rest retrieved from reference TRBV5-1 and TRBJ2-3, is KAGVTQTPRYLIKTRGQQVTLSCSPISGHRSVSWYQQTPGQGLQFLFEYFSETQRNKGNFPGRFSGRQFSNSRSEMNVSTLELGDSALYLCASSLEGSSTDTQYFGPGTRLTVL.